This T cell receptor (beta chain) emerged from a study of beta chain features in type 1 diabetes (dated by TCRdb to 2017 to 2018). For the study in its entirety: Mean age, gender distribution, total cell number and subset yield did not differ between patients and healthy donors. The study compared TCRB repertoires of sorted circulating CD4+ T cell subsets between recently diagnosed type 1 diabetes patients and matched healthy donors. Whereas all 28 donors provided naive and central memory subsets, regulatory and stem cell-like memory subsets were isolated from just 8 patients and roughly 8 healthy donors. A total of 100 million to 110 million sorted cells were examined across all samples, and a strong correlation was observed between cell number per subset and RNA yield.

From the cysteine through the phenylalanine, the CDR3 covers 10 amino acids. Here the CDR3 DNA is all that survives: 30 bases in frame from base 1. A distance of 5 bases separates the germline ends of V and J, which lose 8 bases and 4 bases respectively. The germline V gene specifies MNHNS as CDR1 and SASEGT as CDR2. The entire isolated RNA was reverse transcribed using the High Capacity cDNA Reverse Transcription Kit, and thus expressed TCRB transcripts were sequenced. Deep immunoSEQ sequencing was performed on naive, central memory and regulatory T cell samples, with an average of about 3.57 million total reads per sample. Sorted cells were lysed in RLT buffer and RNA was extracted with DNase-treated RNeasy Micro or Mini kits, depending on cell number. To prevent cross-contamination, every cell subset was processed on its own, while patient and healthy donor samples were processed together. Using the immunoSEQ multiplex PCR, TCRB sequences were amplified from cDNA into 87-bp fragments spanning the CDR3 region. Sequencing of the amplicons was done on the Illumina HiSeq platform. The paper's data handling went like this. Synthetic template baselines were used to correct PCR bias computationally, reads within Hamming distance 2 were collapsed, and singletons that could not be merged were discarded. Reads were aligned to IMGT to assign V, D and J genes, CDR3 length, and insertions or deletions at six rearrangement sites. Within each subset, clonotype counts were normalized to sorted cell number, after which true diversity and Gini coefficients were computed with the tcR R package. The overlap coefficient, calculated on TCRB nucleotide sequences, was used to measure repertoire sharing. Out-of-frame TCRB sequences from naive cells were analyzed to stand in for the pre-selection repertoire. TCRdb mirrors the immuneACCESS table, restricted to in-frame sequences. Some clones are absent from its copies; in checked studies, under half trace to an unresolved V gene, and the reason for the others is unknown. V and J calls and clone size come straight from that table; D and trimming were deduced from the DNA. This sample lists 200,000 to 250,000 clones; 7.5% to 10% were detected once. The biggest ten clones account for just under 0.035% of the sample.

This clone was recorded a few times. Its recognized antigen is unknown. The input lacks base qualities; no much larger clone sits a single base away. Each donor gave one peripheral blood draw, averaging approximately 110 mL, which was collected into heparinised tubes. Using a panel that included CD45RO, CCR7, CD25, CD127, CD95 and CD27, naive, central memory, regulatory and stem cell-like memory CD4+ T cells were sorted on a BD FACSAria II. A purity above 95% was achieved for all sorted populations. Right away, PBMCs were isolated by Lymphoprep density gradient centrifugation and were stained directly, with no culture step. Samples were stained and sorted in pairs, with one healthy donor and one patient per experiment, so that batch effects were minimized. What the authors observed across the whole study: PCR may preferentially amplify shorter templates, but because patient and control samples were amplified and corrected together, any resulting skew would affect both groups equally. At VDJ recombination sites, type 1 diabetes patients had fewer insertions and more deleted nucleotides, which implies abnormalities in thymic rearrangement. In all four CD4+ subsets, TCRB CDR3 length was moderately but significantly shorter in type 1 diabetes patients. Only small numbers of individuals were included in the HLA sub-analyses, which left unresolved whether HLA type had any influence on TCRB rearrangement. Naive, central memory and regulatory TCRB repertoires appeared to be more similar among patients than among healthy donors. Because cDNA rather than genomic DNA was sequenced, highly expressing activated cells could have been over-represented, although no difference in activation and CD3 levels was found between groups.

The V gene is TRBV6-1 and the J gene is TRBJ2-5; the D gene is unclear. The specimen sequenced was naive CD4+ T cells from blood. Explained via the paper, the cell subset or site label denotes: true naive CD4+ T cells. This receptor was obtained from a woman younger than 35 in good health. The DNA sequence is TGTGCCAGCGGCGGAGAGACCCAGTACTTC. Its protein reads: CASGGETQYF.